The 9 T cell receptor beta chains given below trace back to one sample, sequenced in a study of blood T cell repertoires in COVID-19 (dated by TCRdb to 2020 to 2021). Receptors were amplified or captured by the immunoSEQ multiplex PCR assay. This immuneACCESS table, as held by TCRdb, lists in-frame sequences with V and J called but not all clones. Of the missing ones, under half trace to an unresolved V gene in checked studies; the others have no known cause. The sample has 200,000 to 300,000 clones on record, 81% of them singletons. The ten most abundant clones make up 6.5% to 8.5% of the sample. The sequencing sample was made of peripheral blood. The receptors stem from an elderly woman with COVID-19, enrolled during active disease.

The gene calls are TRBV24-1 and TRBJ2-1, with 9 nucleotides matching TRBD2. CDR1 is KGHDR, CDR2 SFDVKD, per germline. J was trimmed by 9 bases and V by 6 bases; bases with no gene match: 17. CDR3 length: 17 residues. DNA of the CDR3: TGTGCCACCAGTCCCCCGGTTTGGCGGGAGGGCCCTGTTGAGCAGTTCTTC. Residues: CATSPPVWREGPVEQFF.

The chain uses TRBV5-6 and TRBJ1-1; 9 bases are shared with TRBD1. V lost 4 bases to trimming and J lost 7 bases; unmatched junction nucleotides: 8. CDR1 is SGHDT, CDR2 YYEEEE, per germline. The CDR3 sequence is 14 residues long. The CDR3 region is CASSTPGQGHEAFF. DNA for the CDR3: TGTGCCAGCAGCACCCCGGGACAGGGACATGAAGCTTTCTTT.

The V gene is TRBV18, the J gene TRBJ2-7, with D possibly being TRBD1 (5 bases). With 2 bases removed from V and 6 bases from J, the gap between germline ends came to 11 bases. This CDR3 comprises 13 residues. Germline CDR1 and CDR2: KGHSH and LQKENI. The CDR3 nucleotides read TGTGCCAGCTCACCAACTCCAGGGATCGAGCAGTACTTC. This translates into CASSPTPGIEQYF. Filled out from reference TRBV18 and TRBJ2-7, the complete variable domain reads NAGVMQNPRHLVRRRGQEARLRCSPMKGHSHVYWYRQLPEEGLKFMVYLQKENIIDESGMPKERFSAEFPKEGPSILRIQQVVRGDSAAYFCASSPTPGIEQYFGPGTRLTVT.

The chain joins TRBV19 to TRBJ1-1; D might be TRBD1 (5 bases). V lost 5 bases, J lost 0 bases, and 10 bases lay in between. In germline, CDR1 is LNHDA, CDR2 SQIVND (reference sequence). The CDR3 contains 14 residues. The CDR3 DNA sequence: TGTGCCAGTAGTCCAGGGTATATGAACACTGAAGCTTTCTTT. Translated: CASSPGYMNTEAFF.

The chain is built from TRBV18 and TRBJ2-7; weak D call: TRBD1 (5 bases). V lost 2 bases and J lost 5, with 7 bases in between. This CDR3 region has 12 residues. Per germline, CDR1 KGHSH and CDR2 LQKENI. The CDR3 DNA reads TGTGCCAGCTCACCATCCAGGGACGAGCAGTACTTC. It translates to CASSPSRDEQYF.

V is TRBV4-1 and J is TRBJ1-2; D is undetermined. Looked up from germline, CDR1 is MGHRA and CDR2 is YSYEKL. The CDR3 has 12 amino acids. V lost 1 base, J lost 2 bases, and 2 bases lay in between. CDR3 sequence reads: CASSQANYGYTF. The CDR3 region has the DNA TGCGCCAGCAGCCAAGCAAACTATGGCTACACCTTC.

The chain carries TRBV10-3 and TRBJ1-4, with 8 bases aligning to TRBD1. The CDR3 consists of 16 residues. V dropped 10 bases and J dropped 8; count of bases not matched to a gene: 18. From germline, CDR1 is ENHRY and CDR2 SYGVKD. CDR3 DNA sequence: TGTGCCACTGCGAAGGGCCTACAGGGGGTTTCGGAAAAACTGTTTTTT. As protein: CATAKGLQGVSEKLFF.

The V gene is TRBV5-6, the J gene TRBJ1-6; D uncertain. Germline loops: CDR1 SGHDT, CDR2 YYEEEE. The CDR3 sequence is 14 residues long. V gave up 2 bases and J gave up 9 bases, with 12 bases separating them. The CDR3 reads CASSFVGGSSPLHF. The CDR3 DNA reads TGTGCCAGCAGCTTTGTTGGAGGGAGTTCACCCCTCCACTTT. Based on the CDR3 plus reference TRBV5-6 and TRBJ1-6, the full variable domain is DAGVTQSPTHLIKTRGQQVTLRCSPKSGHDTVSWYQQALGQGPQFIFQYYEEEERQRGNFPDRFSGHQFPNYSSELNVNALLLGDSALYLCASSFVGGSSPLHFGNGTRLTVT.

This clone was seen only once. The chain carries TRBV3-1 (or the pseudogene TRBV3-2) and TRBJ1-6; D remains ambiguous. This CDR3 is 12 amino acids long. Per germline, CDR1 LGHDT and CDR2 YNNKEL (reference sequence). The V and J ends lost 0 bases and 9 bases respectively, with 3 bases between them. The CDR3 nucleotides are TGTGCCAGCAGCCAAGATATTTCACCCCTCCACTTT. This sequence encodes CASSQDISPLHF.